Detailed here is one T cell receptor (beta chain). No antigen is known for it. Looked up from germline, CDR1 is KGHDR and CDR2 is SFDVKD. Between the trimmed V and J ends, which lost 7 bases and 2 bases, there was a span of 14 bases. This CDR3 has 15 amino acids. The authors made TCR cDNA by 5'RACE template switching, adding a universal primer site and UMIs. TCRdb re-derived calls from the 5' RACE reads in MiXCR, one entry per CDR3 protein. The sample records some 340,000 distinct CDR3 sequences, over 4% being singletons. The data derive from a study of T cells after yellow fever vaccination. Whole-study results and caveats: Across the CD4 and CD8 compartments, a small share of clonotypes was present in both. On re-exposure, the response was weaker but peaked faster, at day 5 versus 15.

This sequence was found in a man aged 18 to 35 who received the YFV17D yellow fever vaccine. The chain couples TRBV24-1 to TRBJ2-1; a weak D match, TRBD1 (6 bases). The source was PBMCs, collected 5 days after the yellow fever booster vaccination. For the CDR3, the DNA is TGTGCCACCAGCGATGGCCAGGGGCCCTACAATGAGCAGTTCTTC. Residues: CATSDGQGPYNEQFF.